This T cell receptor (beta chain) was documented in a study of control samples from healthy donors and cancer patients. Assay: immunoSEQ multiplex PCR; the TCRdb copy retains only in-frame clones and omits some. The table includes some 220,000 clones, 90% to 95% detected once. The germline V gene encodes CDR1 SNHLY and CDR2 FYNNEI. Trimming at V came to 11 bases and at J to 3 bases, leaving 9 bases not matched to a gene. The CDR3 loop spans 13 amino acids. Specimen: blood. This chain links TRBV2 with TRBJ1-1, with 7 bases lining up with TRBD1. This receptor was identified in a man aged 50-59 years in good health. The CDR3 nucleotides are TGTGCCGGGCAGGGGGACATTTACACTGAAGCTTTCTTT. Translation gives CAGQGDIYTEAFF.